The next 16 T cell receptor beta chains were all read from a single sample in a study of PD-1 blockade in classical Hodgkin lymphoma. Data came from immunoSEQ multiplex PCR; TCRdb stores just in-frame clones and leaves some out. The sample lists over 90,000 clones, 89% occurring once. Every patient relapsed after autologous stem cell transplantation, and brentuximab vedotin exposure varied. The source material was peripheral blood mononuclear cells (PBMCs), sampled before the second cycle of nivolumab. Receptors were obtained from a human donor with classical Hodgkin lymphoma.

This chain uses TRBV6-5 with TRBJ2-2; possible D gene TRBD2, 7 bases. Trimming stripped 4 bases from V and 5 bases from J, with 11 bases between. The CDR3 runs 14 residues. From germline, CDR1 is MNHEY and CDR2 SVGAGI. The CDR3, as DNA: TGTGCCAGCAGTTCCGGGGGGCGAACCGGGGAGCTGTTTTTT. This codes for CASSSGGRTGELFF.

The chain joins TRBV5-6 to TRBJ2-7, with a tentative D call TRBD1 (5 bases). V gave up 3 bases and J gave up 7 bases, with 26 bases separating them. Germline CDR1 is SGHDT and CDR2 is YYEEEE. The CDR3 loop spans 17 amino acids. CDR3: CASSSYLAQGPTKEQYF. The CDR3 DNA is TGTGCCAGCAGCTCCTATCTCGCCCAGGGCCCTACTAAAGAGCAGTACTTC.

CDR3 nucleotide sequence: TGTGCCAGCAGCGATGGGACAGCCCCTAGCACAGATACGCAGTATTTT. This gives the protein CASSDGTAPSTDTQYF. This chain uses TRBV9 with TRBJ2-3; 7 bases agree with TRBD1. The junction had 7 bases not matched to a gene; V was cut back by 3 bases and J by 0 bases. This CDR3 is 16 amino acids long. The germline V gene encodes CDR1 SGDLS and CDR2 YYNGEE.

This clone showed up just a few times. The chain is built from TRBV11-2 and TRBJ1-5; a possible D gene is TRBD1 (5 bases). V lost 1 base, J lost 5 bases, and 12 bases lay in between. From germline, CDR1 is SGHAT and CDR2 FQNNGV. The length of the CDR3 is 15 residues. The CDR3 region is CASSLGRVGDQPQHF. The DNA of the CDR3 is TGTGCCAGCAGCTTAGGCAGGGTCGGCGATCAGCCCCAGCATTTT.

J is TRBJ2-4 and V is TRBV9; D might be TRBD1 (5 bases). The length of the CDR3 is 15 residues. Germline lookup yields CDR1 SGDLS and CDR2 YYNGEE. V shed 2 bases and J shed 3 bases, with 12 bases lying between them. DNA of the CDR3: TGTGCCAGCAGCGTGGGGCCGGAAGTCAAAAACATTCAGTACTTC. It specifies CASSVGPEVKNIQYF.

The gene calls are TRBV6-6 and TRBJ1-3; D is undetermined. There are 14 residues in the CDR3. CDR1 and CDR2 (germline): MNHNY, SVGAGI (reference sequence). V was cut by 2 bases and J by 2 bases, with 7 bases left in between. For the CDR3, the DNA is TGTGCCAGCAGTTACACACAACCTGGAAACACCATATATTTT. Translation gives CASSYTQPGNTIYF.

The rearrangement joins TRBV6-5 to TRBJ2-7; weak D call: TRBD1 (6 bases). CDR1 and CDR2 from the germline V gene are MNHEY and SVGAGI. There are 14 residues in the CDR3. V was shortened by 0 bases and J by 2 bases, with 8 bases between the two germline ends. CDR3 sequence reads: CASSYSQGTYEQYF. CDR3 coding DNA: TGTGCCAGCAGTTACTCGCAGGGGACCTACGAGCAGTACTTC.

This chain links TRBV10-3 with TRBJ2-3, with TRBD1 matching over 7 bases. The CDR3 contains 16 residues. V lost 1 base and J lost 1; bases outside the gene matches: 5. Germline CDR1 and CDR2: ENHRY and SYGVKD. CDR3 in DNA: TGTGCCATCAGTGAGTTTAAGGGGGCCGGCACAGATACGCAGTATTTT. This translates into CAISEFKGAGTDTQYF.

This clone was observed a single time. V is TRBV19 and J is TRBJ1-5; D ambiguous. The CDR3 has 17 residues. Germline assignment: CDR1 LNHDA and CDR2 SQIVND (reference sequence). Trimming left V 1 base short and J 0 bases short, with 13 bases between. CDR3 in DNA: TGTGCCAGTAGTATAGCATCGACGGGTTATAGCAATCAGCCCCAGCATTTT. This translates into CASSIASTGYSNQPQHF.

The CDR3, as DNA: TGTGCCAGTAGTCAAAACACAGAATGGGATGGGATGAACACTGAAGCTTTCTTT. Translating it yields CASSQNTEWDGMNTEAFF. The chain joins TRBV19 to TRBJ1-1; D remains unclear. Trimming removed 5 bases from V and 0 bases from J, with 22 bases in between. The CDR3 is 18 residues long. Germline CDR1 reads LNHDA; CDR2 reads SQIVND (reference sequence).

This clone was seen more than once but under ten times. The genes are TRBV5-4 and TRBJ1-2; D perhaps matches TRBD1 (5 bases). CDR3 length: 14 amino acids. The germline V gene has CDR1 SGHNT and CDR2 YYREEE (reference sequence). Between the trimmed V and J ends, which lost 5 bases and 8 bases, there was a span of 19 bases. The CDR3 nucleotides are TGTGCCAGCAGATCCCGGGACTCCCTTGGCGGCTACACCTTC. Residues: CASRSRDSLGGYTF.

The V gene is TRBV7-8, the J gene TRBJ2-7; 8 nucleotides align to TRBD2. Trimming at V came to 4 bases and at J to 6 bases, leaving 14 bases not matched to a gene. This CDR3 has 16 residues. Germline values: CDR1 SGHVS, CDR2 FQNEAQ. The CDR3: CASSWGGPAGVSEQYF. CDR3 nucleotide sequence: TGTGCCAGCAGCTGGGGCGGGCCAGCGGGAGTGAGCGAGCAGTACTTC.

V usage is TRBV19 and J usage is TRBJ2-5; 9 bases align to TRBD1. Trimming at V came to 5 bases and at J to 0 bases, leaving 4 bases not matched to a gene. Germline CDR1 and CDR2: LNHDA and SQIVND (reference sequence). The CDR3 totals 15 residues. The CDR3 bases are TGTGCCAGTAGTTTCGGACAGGGGTACCAAGAGACCCAGTACTTC. This codes for CASSFGQGYQETQYF.

The V gene is TRBV5-1, the J gene TRBJ2-7, with a weak D call TRBD1 (6 bases). The V end lost 3 bases, the J end lost 6 bases, and 19 bases lay between the germline ends. The germline V gene encodes CDR1 SGHRS and CDR2 YFSETQ. The CDR3 spans 15 residues. CDR3 loop: CASSYAQGTVAEQYF. The CDR3 coding sequence is TGCGCCAGCAGCTACGCACAGGGTACGGTTGCCGAGCAGTACTTC.

The chain links TRBV28 to TRBJ2-5; D is possibly TRBD1 or TRBD2 (5 bases each). V was pared by 6 bases and J by 6 bases, with 20 bases between. The CDR3 is 15 residues long. Germline V gene sequence: CDR1 MDHEN, CDR2 SYDVKM. CDR3 protein: CASSHTLGVAKTQYF. The DNA of the CDR3 is TGTGCCAGCAGCCACACTTTGGGGGTCGCGAAGACCCAGTACTTC.

This chain connects TRBV13 to TRBJ1-6; D may be TRBD1 (5 bases). This CDR3 contains 17 residues. CDR1 and CDR2 from the germline V gene are PRHDT and FYEKMQ (reference sequence). V lost 5 bases and J lost 0, with 14 bases in between. The CDR3 bases are TGTGCCAGCAGCCAAAAGGGGCTAAGCTCCTATAATTCACCCCTCCACTTT. Translating it yields CASSQKGLSSYNSPLHF. Filled out from reference TRBV13 and TRBJ1-6, the complete variable domain reads AAGVIQSPRHLIKEKRETATLKCYPIPRHDTVYWYQQGPGQDPQFLISFYEKMQSDKGSIPDRFSAQQFSDYHSELNMSSLELGDSALYFCASSQKGLSSYNSPLHFGNGTRLTVT.